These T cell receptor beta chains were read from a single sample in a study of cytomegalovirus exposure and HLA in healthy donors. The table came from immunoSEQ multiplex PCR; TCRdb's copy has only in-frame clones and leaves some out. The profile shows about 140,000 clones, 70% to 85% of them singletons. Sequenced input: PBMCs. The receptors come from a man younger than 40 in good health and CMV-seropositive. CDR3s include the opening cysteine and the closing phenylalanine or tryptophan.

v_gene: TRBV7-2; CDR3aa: CASRDRALQNYGYTF
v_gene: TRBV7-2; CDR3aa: CASSPRPELEQFF
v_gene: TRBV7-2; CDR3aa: CASSWDTYEQYF
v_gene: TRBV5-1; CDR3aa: CASSDPGQGGAQYF
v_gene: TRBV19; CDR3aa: CASIAGPPSREQYF
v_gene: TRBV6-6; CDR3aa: CASRARAEYNEQFF
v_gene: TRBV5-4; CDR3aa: CASSINVAGEETQYF
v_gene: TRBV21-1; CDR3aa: CASSNSGTDYFEAFF
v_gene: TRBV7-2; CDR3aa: CASSLAGGPNYGYTF
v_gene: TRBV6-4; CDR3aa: CASSDSFGRPLAQETQYF
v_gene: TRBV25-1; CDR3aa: CASSPRGTSGGSEQFF
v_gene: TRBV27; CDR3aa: CASSPRGGAEAFF
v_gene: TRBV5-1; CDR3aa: CASSIAGRREDGYTF
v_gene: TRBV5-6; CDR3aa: CASSYSGGGSPATQYF
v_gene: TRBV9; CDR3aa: CASSPPYLGTRGYGYTF
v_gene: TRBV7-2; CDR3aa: CASLGGRTEAFF
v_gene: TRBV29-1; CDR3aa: CSVTVSGIYEQYF
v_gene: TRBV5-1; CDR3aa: CASSPRTGAGEKLFF
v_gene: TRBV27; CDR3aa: CASSQTGVYGYTF
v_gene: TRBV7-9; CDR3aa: CARSALVAEEDGELFF
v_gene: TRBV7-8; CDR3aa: CASSLYLLAGFNSYNEQFF
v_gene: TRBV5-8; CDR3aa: CASSLGRLHTGETQYF
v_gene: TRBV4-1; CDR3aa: CASSQPAGTGANVLTF
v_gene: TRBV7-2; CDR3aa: CASSSHLAGGPETQYF
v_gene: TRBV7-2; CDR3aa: CASSPGLAKNIQYF
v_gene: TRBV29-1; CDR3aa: CSVDPAGQGANYGYTF
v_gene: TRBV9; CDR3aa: CASSQTYGADIQYF
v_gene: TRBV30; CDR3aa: CAWSAGTSLNEQFF
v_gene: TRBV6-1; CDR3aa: CASSERGRYEAFF
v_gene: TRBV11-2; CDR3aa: CASSYLGARPNTIYF
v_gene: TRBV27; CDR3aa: CASSFLSNGGGYTF
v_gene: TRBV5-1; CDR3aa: CASAVGLAGGEQYF
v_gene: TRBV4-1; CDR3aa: CASSQQGSSEKLFF
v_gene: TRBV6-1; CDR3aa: CASRVTGDSNQPQHF
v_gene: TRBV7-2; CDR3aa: CASGEGFEQYF
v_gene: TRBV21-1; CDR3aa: CASSISQWGDYNEQFF
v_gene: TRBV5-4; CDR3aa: CASSLGDRDHGYTF